A single sample is the source of the 7 T cell receptor beta chains below, sequenced in a study of blood T cell repertoires in COVID-19. Method: immunoSEQ multiplex PCR; TCRdb's copy keeps in-frame clones and lacks some. This sample has around 160,000 clones, with roughly 76% found just once. The sequenced sample consisted of peripheral blood. The receptors originated from a human donor with acute or convalescent COVID-19. The donor label of this sample is uncertain.

This chain connects TRBV11-1 to TRBJ1-1; 8 bases align to TRBD1. CDR1 and CDR2 from the germline V gene are SGHAT and FQDESV (reference sequence). The V gene end was trimmed by 5 bases and the J gene end by 7 bases; junction bases not matched to a gene: 6. This CDR3 has 13 residues. In DNA, the CDR3 is TGTGCCAGCAGCGACGGGGACAGGAGTGAAGCTTTCTTT. Translated, it gives CASSDGDRSEAFF.

This chain connects TRBV7-6 to TRBJ1-2, with TRBD1 identical over 9 bases. Unmatched junction bases numbered 6, after V lost 1 base and J lost 3 bases. CDR1 SGHVS and CDR2 FNYEAQ come from the germline V gene. CDR3 length: 16 residues. The CDR3, as DNA: TGTGCCAGCAGCTTAGGCCGGGACAGGGAGGACTATGGCTACACCTTC. It yields the protein CASSLGRDREDYGYTF.

V and J are TRBV9 and TRBJ2-2, with TRBD1 matching 7 bases. Germline loops: CDR1 SGDLS, CDR2 YYNGEE. The CDR3 extends over 15 amino acids. The junction had 6 bases not matched to a gene; V was cut back by 7 bases and J by 0 bases. The CDR3 DNA sequence: TGTGCCAGCGGCCCGGGACAGTCGAACACCGGGGAGCTGTTTTTT. Translating gives CASGPGQSNTGELFF. The full variable domain, its missing parts supplied by reference TRBV9 and TRBJ2-2, is DSGVTQTPKHLITATGQRVTLRCSPRSGDLSVYWYQQSLDQGLQFLIQYYNGEERAKGNILERFSAQQFPDLHSELNLSSLELGDSALYFCASGPGQSNTGELFFGEGSRLTVL.

The V and J genes are TRBV20-1 and TRBJ1-2; D uncertain. CDR3 length: 11 residues. Trimming took off 0 bases at V and 10 bases at J, with 9 bases between the two ends. The germline gives CDR1 DFQATT, CDR2 SNEGSKA (reference sequence). The CDR3 coding sequence is TGCAGTGCTAGAGATCCTGGCTTCTACACCTTC. Residues: CSARDPGFYTF.

This chain uses TRBV5-1 with TRBJ1-2, with D tentatively TRBD1 (5 bases). CDR3 size: 15 residues. Germline values: CDR1 SGHRS, CDR2 YFSETQ. V lost 7 bases and J 0 bases, leaving 16 bases between the germline ends. The DNA for the CDR3 is TGCGCCAGCGCCGAGACAGATGGACCTAACTATGGCTACACCTTC. Translated, it gives CASAETDGPNYGYTF.

This clone was detected only a few times. The chain has TRBV12-3 or TRBV12-4 and TRBJ2-7; tentatively, D is TRBD1 (5 bases). The CDR3 extends over 12 amino acids. Between the trimmed V and J ends, which lost 5 bases and 5 bases, there was a span of 10 bases. The CDR3 here is CASSDTGDEQYV. The CDR3 nucleotides read TGTGCCAGCAGTGATACAGGAGACGAGCAGTACGTC.

This chain joins TRBV9 and TRBJ1-1, with D unresolved. The germline CDR1 and CDR2 sequences are SGDLS and YYNGEE. Trimming shortened V by 4 bases and J by 4 bases, and 20 bases separated the two germline ends. The CDR3 consists of 16 residues. CDR3 DNA: TGTGCCAGCAGCCCCAGGCCCTTCCTTGATTCCACTGAAGCTTTCTTT. Encoded protein: CASSPRPFLDSTEAFF.